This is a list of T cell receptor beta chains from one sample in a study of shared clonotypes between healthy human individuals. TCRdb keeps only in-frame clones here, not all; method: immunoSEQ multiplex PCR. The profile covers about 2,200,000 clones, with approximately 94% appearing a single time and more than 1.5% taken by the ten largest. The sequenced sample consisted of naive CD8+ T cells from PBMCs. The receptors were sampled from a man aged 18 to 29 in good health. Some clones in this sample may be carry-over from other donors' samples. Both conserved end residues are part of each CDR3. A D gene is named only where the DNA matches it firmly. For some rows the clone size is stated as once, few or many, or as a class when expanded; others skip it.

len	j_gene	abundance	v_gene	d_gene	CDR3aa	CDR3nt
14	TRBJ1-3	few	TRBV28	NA	CASSLRGSGNTIYF	TGTGCCAGCAGTTTAAGGGGGTCTGGAAACACCATATATTTT
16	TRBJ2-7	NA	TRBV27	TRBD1	CASSPILQGASDEQYF	TGTGCCAGCAGTCCCATCCTACAGGGGGCTTCTGACGAGCAGTACTTC
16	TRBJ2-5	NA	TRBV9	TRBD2	CASSQGTSGRVETQYF	TGTGCCAGCAGCCAGGGGACTAGCGGGAGGGTTGAGACCCAGTACTTC
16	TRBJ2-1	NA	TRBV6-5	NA	CASSYSIGERWYEQFF	TGTGCCAGCAGTTACTCGATAGGGGAGAGATGGTATGAGCAGTTCTTC
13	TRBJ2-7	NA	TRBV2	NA	CASSGGGSYEQYF	TGTGCCAGCAGTGGTGGGGGATCCTACGAGCAGTACTTC
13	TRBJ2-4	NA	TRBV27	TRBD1	CASATGQGNIQYF	TGTGCCAGCGCGACGGGACAGGGAAACATTCAGTACTTC
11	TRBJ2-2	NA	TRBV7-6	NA	CASSPGGELFF	TGTGCCAGCAGCCCTGGCGGGGAGCTGTTTTTT
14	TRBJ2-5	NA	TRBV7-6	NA	CASSSLTGVETQYF	TGTGCCAGCAGCTCCCTGACAGGCGTGGAGACCCAGTACTTC
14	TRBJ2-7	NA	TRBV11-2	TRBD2	CASSFSGTYYEQYF	TGTGCCAGCAGCTTTAGCGGGACGTACTACGAGCAGTACTTC
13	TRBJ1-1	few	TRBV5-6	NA	CASSLMVLSEAFF	TGTGCCAGCAGCTTAATGGTGTTATCTGAAGCTTTCTTT
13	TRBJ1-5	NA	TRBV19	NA	CASRQGYNQPQHF	TGTGCCAGTAGACAGGGTTACAATCAGCCCCAGCATTTT
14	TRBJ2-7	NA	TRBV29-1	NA	CSVVLGRVAYEQYF	TGCAGCGTTGTTCTGGGCAGAGTGGCCTACGAGCAGTACTTC
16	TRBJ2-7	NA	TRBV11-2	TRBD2	CASSPRTSGPSYEQYF	TGTGCCAGCAGCCCCCGGACTAGCGGGCCCTCCTACGAGCAGTACTTC
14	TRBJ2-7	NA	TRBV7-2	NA	CASSLLLGSYEQYF	TGTGCCAGCAGCTTATTGCTAGGCAGCTACGAGCAGTACTTC
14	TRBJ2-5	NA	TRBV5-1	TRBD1	CASMPSGGRETQYF	TGCGCCAGCATGCCTTCAGGGGGCCGGGAGACCCAGTACTTC
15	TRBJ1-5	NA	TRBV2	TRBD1	CAIPRDRGLEQPQHF	TGTGCCATCCCTCGGGACAGGGGGCTAGAACAGCCCCAGCATTTT
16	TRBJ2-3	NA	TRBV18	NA	CASSPDQASSTDTQYF	TGTGCCAGCTCACCAGATCAGGCGTCTAGCACAGATACGCAGTATTTT
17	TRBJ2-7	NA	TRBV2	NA	CASTPRRQAPTDYEQYF	TGTGCCAGCACCCCACGGCGACAGGCGCCAACGGACTACGAGCAGTACTTC
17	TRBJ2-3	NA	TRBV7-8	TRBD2	CASSLTSFPEGTDTQYF	TGTGCCAGCAGTCTGACTAGCTTCCCTGAAGGCACAGATACGCAGTATTTT
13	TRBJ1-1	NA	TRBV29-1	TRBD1	CSASGGGNTEAFF	TGCAGCGCCTCGGGAGGGGGCAACACTGAAGCTTTCTTT
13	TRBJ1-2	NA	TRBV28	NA	CASSFTPAYGYTF	TGTGCCAGCAGTTTTACACCTGCCTATGGCTACACCTTC
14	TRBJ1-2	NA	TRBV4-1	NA	CASSQDKGNYGYTF	TGCGCCAGCAGCCAAGATAAGGGTAACTATGGCTACACCTTC
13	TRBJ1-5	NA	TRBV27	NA	CASSLSNGGPQHF	TGTGCCAGCAGTTTATCGAACGGGGGGCCCCAGCATTTT
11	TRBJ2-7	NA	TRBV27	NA	CASSLGHEQYF	TGTGCCAGCAGTCTAGGGCACGAGCAGTACTTC
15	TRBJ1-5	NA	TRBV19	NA	CASSISAKSNQPQHF	TGTGCCAGTAGTATATCAGCCAAAAGCAATCAGCCCCAGCATTTT
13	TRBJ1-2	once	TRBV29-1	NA	CSVRPTGLGGYTF	TGCAGCGTTCGACCAACAGGGTTGGGCGGCTACACCTTC
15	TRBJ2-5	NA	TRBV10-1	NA	CASRTKHGPGETQYF	TGCGCCAGCAGAACTAAACATGGCCCTGGGGAGACCCAGTACTTC
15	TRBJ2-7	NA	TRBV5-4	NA	CASSPQRGEVYEQYF	TGTGCCAGCAGCCCCCAAAGGGGCGAAGTCTACGAGCAGTACTTC
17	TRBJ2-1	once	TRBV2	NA	CASKGDVHPSSYNEQFF	TGTGCCAGCAAAGGGGACGTGCATCCTAGCTCCTACAATGAGCAGTTCTTC
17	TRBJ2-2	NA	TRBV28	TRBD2	CASSFATSVPIQEELFF	TGTGCCAGCAGTTTCGCGACTAGCGTACCTATTCAAGAGGAGCTGTTTTTT
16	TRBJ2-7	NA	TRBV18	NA	CASSPPKGKSSYEQYF	TGTGCCAGCTCACCACCTAAGGGGAAAAGCTCCTACGAGCAGTACTTC
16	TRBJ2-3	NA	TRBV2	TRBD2	CASSEVSGSRTDTQYF	TGTGCCAGCAGTGAAGTCAGCGGGAGCCGAACAGATACGCAGTATTTT
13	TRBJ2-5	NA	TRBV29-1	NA	CSVDEGGGTPQYF	TGCAGCGTGGACGAGGGGGGAGGGACGCCCCAGTACTTC
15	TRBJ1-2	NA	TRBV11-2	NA	CASSLDAAGYYGYTF	TGTGCCAGCAGCTTAGACGCGGCAGGGTACTATGGCTACACCTTC
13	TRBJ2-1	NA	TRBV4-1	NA	CASSQGSYGEQFF	TGCGCCAGCAGCCAAGGTTCTTATGGTGAGCAGTTCTTC
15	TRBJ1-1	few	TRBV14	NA	CASSLKRGVNTEAFF	TGTGCCAGCAGCCTAAAACGTGGGGTAAACACTGAAGCTTTCTTT
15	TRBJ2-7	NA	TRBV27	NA	CASSLTGGQTYEQYF	TGTGCCAGCAGTTTGACGGGGGGACAGACCTACGAGCAGTACTTC
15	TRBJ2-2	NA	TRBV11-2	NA	CASSLGAANTGELFF	TGTGCCAGCAGCTTAGGAGCGGCTAACACCGGGGAGCTGTTTTTT
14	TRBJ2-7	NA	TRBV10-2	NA	CASSGSGSGYEQYF	TGCGCCAGCAGTGGTAGTGGTAGCGGCTACGAGCAGTACTTC
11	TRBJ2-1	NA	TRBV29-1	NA	CSVEADNEQFF	TGCAGCGTTGAAGCCGACAATGAGCAGTTCTTC
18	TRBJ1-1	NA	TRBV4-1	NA	CASSQVWQGSRMGTEAFF	TGCGCCAGCAGCCAAGTGTGGCAGGGTAGTAGAATGGGGACTGAAGCTTTCTTT
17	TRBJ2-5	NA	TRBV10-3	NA	CAISESKVLGSQETQYF	TGTGCCATCAGTGAGTCGAAGGTATTGGGGAGCCAAGAGACCCAGTACTTC
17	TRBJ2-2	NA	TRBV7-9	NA	CASREARGAWSTGELFF	TGTGCCAGCAGAGAGGCCCGGGGAGCTTGGAGCACCGGGGAGCTGTTTTTT
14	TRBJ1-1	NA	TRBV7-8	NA	CASSFGGAVTEAFF	TGTGCCAGCAGCTTTGGAGGGGCCGTCACTGAAGCTTTCTTT
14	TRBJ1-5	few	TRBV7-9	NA	CASSHGGSNQPQHF	TGTGCCAGCAGTCATGGCGGTAGCAATCAGCCCCAGCATTTT
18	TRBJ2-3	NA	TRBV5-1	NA	CASSSTPTRFKYTDTQYF	TGCGCCAGCAGCTCGACCCCCACCCGGTTTAAATACACAGATACGCAGTATTTT
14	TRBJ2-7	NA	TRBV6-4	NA	CASFGRGRSYEQYF	TGTGCCAGCTTCGGGAGGGGGCGCTCCTACGAGCAGTACTTC
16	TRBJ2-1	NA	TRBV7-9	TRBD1	CASSSITGVSYNEQFF	TGTGCCAGCAGCTCAATCACAGGGGTATCCTACAATGAGCAGTTCTTC
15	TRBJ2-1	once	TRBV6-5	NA	CASSLTSWSNNEQFF	TGTGCCAGCAGTTTAACTAGCTGGTCGAACAATGAGCAGTTCTTC
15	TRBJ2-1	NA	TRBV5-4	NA	CASSLSGGYRGEQFF	TGTGCCAGCAGCTTGAGCGGGGGATACAGGGGTGAGCAGTTCTTC
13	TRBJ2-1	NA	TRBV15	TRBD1	CATSSDRANEQFF	TGTGCCACCAGCAGTGACAGGGCAAATGAGCAGTTCTTC
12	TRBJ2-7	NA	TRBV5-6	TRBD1	CASSGDRESQYF	TGTGCCAGCAGCGGGGACAGGGAGTCGCAGTACTTC
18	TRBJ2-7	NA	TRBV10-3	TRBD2	CAISVMGLELGGLYEQYF	TGTGCCATCAGTGTGATGGGACTAGAATTAGGCGGGCTCTACGAGCAGTACTTC
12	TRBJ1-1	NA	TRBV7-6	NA	CASSSGREGAFF	TGTGCCAGCAGCTCAGGGCGCGAGGGCGCTTTCTTT
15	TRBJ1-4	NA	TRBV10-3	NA	CAISESSTTNEKLFF	TGTGCCATCAGTGAGTCGTCGACAACTAATGAAAAACTGTTTTTT
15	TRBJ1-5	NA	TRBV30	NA	CAWSVGIGSNQPQHF	TGTGCCTGGAGTGTCGGGATTGGTAGCAATCAGCCCCAGCATTTT
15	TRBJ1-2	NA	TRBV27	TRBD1	CASSLFGQGAYGYTF	TGTGCCAGCAGTTTATTTGGGCAGGGGGCGTATGGCTACACCTTC
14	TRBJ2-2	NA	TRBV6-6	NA	CASSQVANTGELFF	TGTGCCAGCAGCCAAGTCGCAAACACCGGGGAGCTGTTTTTT
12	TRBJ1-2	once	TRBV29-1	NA	CSVVGGTYGYTF	TGCAGCGTTGTCGGGGGAACCTATGGCTACACCTTC